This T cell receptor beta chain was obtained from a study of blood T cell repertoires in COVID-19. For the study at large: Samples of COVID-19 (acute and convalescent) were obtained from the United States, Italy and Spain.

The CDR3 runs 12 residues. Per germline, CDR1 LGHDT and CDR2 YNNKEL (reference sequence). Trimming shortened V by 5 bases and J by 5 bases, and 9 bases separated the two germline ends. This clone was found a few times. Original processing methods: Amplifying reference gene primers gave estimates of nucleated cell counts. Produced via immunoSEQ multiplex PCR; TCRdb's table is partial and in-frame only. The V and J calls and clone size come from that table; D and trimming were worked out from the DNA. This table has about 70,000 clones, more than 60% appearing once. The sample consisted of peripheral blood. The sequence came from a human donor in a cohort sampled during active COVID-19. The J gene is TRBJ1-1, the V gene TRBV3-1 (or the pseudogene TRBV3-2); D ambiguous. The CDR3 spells CASSSRETEAFF. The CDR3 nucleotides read TGTGCCAGCAGCTCACGGGAAACTGAAGCTTTCTTT.